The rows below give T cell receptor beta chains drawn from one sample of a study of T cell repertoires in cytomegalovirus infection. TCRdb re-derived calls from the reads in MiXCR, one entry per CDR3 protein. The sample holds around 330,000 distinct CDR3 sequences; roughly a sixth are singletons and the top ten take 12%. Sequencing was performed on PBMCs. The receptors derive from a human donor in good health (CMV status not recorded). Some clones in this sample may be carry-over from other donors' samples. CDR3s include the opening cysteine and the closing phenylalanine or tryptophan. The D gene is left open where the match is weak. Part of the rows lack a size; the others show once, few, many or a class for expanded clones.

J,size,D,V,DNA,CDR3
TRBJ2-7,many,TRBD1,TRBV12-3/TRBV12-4,TGTGCCAGCAGTCAACGACAGGGCGGCCTCGAGCAGTACTTC,CASSQRQGGLEQYF
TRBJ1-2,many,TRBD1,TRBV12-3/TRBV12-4,TGTGCCAGCAGTTTCGGCAGGGGGTATGGCTACACCTTC,CASSFGRGYGYTF
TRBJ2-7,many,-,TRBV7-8,TGTGCCAGCAGCCACCAGGGGCTACAACCCTACGAGCAGTACTTC,CASSHQGLQPYEQYF
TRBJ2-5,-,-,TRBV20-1,TGCACCATTAAAGCCGGGGAGACCCAGTACTTC,CTIKAGETQYF
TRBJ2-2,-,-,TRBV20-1,TGCAGTGCTATAAGGACAGAGAACACCGGGGAGCTGTTTTTT,CSAIRTENTGELFF
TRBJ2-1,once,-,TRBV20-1,TGCAGTGCTAGAGCGACGGGGGAATTCTACAATGAGCAGTTCTTC,CSARATGEFYNEQFF
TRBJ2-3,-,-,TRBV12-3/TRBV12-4,TGTGCCAGCAGTTTTGCCCCCGGCACAGATACGCAGTATTTT,CASSFAPGTDTQYF
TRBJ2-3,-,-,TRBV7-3,TGTGCCAGCAGCTTAAGGGATGCCACAGATACGCAGTATTTT,CASSLRDATDTQYF
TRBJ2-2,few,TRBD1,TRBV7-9,TGTGCCAGCAGCTCCGGACAGGGTAAAACGAACACCGGGGAGCTGTTTTTT,CASSSGQGKTNTGELFF
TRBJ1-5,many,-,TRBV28,TGTGCCAGCAGTTCGCCCGGAGGTAACAATCAGCCCCAGCATTTT,CASSSPGGNNQPQHF
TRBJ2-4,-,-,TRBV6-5,TGTGCCAGCAGTTACTCCGGGGTCAAAAACATTCAGTACTTC,CASSYSGVKNIQYF
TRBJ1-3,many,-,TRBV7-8,TGTGCCAGCAGGCTGGGGGCGGCACCTGGAAACACCATATATTTT,CASRLGAAPGNTIYF
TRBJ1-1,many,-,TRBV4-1,TGCGCCAGCAGCCAAGTCGCTAAAAGCCCTGAAGCTTTCTTT,CASSQVAKSPEAFF
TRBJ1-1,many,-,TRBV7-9,TGTGCCAGCAGCTTTACAATGAACACTGAAGCTTTCTTT,CASSFTMNTEAFF
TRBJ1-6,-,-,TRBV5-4,TGTGCCAGCGCCCAGGGTACCGACTATAATTCACCCCTCCACTTT,CASAQGTDYNSPLHF
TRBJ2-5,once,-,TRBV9,TGTGCCAGCAGCGTAGTAGGTACAGAAGAGACCCAGTACTTC,CASSVVGTEETQYF
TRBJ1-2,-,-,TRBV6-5,TGTGCCAGCAGTTACTTCTCCGTGGGCTATGGCTACACCTTC,CASSYFSVGYGYTF
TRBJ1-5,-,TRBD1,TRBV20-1,TGCAGTGCTAGGACAGGGGGTGATCAGCCCCAGCATTTT,CSARTGGDQPQHF
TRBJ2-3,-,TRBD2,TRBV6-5,TGTGCCAGCAGTTACTCTGCGGGGGGTAGCACAGATACGCAGTATTTT,CASSYSAGGSTDTQYF
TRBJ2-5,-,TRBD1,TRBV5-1,TGCGCCAGCCAACAGGGGCGACAAGAGACCCAGTACTTC,CASQQGRQETQYF
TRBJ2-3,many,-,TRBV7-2,TGTGCCAGCAGCACCCGGGAGCTAGGTACGCAGTATTTT,CASSTRELGTQYF
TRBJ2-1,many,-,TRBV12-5,TGTGCTAGTGGGTCTACCCAAGGGGCCTCCTACAATGAGCAGTTCTTC,CASGSTQGASYNEQFF
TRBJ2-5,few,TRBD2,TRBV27,TGTGCCAGCAGTTCCCCTAGCGGCCAAGAGACCCAGTACTTC,CASSSPSGQETQYF
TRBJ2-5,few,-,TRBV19,TGTGCCAGTACCCCGCGGGGTCGGGAGACCCAGTACTTC,CASTPRGRETQYF
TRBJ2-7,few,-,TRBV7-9,TGTGCCAGCAGCCTAATTCCCTCCTGGGAGCAGTACTTC,CASSLIPSWEQYF
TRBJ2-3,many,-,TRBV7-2,TGTGCCAGCAGCCCCGGAACCCCAAGCACAGATACGCAGTATTTT,CASSPGTPSTDTQYF